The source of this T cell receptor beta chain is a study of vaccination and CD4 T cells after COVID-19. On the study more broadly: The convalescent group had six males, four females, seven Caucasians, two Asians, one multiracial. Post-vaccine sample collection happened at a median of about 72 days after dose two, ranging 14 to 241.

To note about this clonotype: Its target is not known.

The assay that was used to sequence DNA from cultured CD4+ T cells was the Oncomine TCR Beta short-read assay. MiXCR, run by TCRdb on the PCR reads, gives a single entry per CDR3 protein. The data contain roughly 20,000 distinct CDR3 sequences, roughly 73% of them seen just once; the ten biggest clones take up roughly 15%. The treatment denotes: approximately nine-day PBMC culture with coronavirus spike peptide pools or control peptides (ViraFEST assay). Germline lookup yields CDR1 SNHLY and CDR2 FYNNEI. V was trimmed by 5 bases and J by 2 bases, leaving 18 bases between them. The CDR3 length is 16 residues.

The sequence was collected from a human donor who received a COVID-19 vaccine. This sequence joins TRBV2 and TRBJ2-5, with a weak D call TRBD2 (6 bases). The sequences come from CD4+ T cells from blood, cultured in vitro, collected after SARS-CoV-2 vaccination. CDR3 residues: CASSSHSVAGQETQYF. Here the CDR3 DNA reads TGTGCCAGCAGTTCTCATAGCGTGGCGGGACAAGAGACCCAGTACTTC.